This is a list of T cell receptor beta chains from one sample in a study of blood T cell repertoires in COVID-19. Only in-frame clones appear in the TCRdb table, and some are missing; sequencing was by immunoSEQ multiplex PCR. This table holds a few hundred thousand clones, about 87% found once. The sample was peripheral blood. The source is a woman in her 70s with active or convalescent COVID-19. The CDR3 runs from the conserved cysteine through the conserved F or W. The D gene is left open where the match is weak. A row's size may be missing; if present it is once, few, many or a size class.

NA	TRBJ2-4	13	TRBV6-5	NA	CASSLGAERTQYF	TGTGCCAGCAGCCTAGGAGCTGAGCGCACTCAGTACTTC
NA	TRBJ1-2	13	TRBV24-1	NA	CATSDPREGGYTF	TGTGCCACCAGTGATCCTAGGGAGGGCGGCTACACCTTC
TRBD1	TRBJ1-5	16	TRBV6-5	NA	CASSSTGGNSNQPQHF	TGTGCCAGCAGTTCCACAGGGGGCAATAGCAATCAGCCCCAGCATTTT
TRBD1	TRBJ2-2	15	TRBV9	NA	CASSVGQPNTGELFF	TGTGCCAGCAGCGTGGGACAGCCGAACACCGGGGAGCTGTTTTTT
NA	TRBJ1-2	12	TRBV6-2/TRBV6-3	once	CASSSSRNRYTF	TGTGCCAGCAGTTCCTCGCGGAACCGCTACACCTTC
NA	TRBJ2-2	14	TRBV7-3	NA	CASSPGLNTGELFF	TGTGCCAGCAGCCCAGGACTGAACACCGGGGAGCTGTTTTTT
NA	TRBJ2-7	13	TRBV6-5	NA	CASSQARAIGQYF	TGTGCCAGCAGCCAGGCCCGCGCCATAGGGCAGTACTTC
NA	TRBJ1-1	15	TRBV18	NA	CASSPPAGRSTEAFF	TGTGCCAGCTCACCACCGGCAGGGAGGAGCACTGAAGCTTTCTTT
NA	TRBJ2-3	15	TRBV15	NA	CATSRGGGDTDTQYF	TGTGCCACCAGCAGAGGGGGGGGCGACACAGATACGCAGTATTTT
NA	TRBJ2-7	13	TRBV7-2	NA	CASSPQISYEQYF	TGTGCCAGCAGCCCCCAGATCTCCTACGAGCAGTACTTC
TRBD2	TRBJ2-2	16	TRBV6-5	NA	CASSWSGGPLVGELFF	TGTGCCAGCAGTTGGAGCGGGGGGCCCCTAGTCGGGGAGCTGTTTTTT
NA	TRBJ2-5	15	TRBV6-5	NA	CASSPEQGGSETQYF	TGTGCCAGCAGTCCCGAACAGGGAGGGAGCGAGACCCAGTACTTC
NA	TRBJ1-3	16	TRBV7-2	few	CASSLGLGNAGNTIYF	TGTGCCAGCAGCTTAGGATTGGGCAATGCTGGAAACACCATATATTTT
NA	TRBJ1-1	17	TRBV6-2/TRBV6-3	NA	CASSSSSGRVGISEAFF	TGTGCCAGCAGTTCAAGTTCAGGGAGGGTAGGAATCTCTGAAGCTTTCTTT
TRBD1	TRBJ1-1	17	TRBV4-2	NA	CASSPRDRVGAGTEAFF	TGTGCCAGCAGCCCTCGGGACAGGGTCGGCGCGGGCACTGAAGCTTTCTTT
NA	TRBJ1-5	12	TRBV27	few	CASSSRDQPQHF	TGTGCCAGCAGTTCCAGGGATCAGCCCCAGCATTTT
TRBD1	TRBJ1-2	15	TRBV5-1	NA	CASSWQPDRGYGYTF	TGCGCCAGCAGCTGGCAGCCAGACAGGGGCTATGGCTACACCTTC
NA	TRBJ2-6	19	TRBV19	NA	CASSILVTRGAGGANVLTF	TGTGCCAGTAGTATTTTGGTAACCCGGGGGGCTGGAGGGGCCAACGTCCTGACTTTC
NA	TRBJ1-5	16	TRBV7-6	NA	CASSLAIGAVDQPQHF	TGTGCCAGCAGCTTAGCTATTGGGGCGGTTGATCAGCCCCAGCATTTT
NA	TRBJ1-1	15	TRBV7-9	NA	CASSRTRGPQAEAFF	TGTGCCAGCAGCCGGACCAGGGGCCCTCAGGCCGAAGCTTTCTTT
NA	TRBJ1-1	13	TRBV18	NA	CASSPPGNTEAFF	TGTGCCAGCTCACCCCCCGGGAACACTGAAGCTTTCTTT
TRBD2	TRBJ2-7	14	TRBV3-1/TRBV3-2	NA	CASSQVGRAYEQYF	TGTGCCAGCAGCCAAGTAGGGAGGGCCTACGAGCAGTACTTC
TRBD2	TRBJ2-1	17	TRBV5-8	NA	CASSLGTGGPSYNEQFF	TGTGCCAGCAGCTTGGGAACGGGGGGGCCCTCCTACAATGAGCAGTTCTTC
NA	TRBJ2-2	12	TRBV7-2	NA	CASSQGFGELFF	TGTGCCAGCAGCCAGGGATTCGGGGAGCTGTTTTTT
NA	TRBJ1-4	13	TRBV6-5	NA	CASSSGRGEKLFF	TGTGCCAGCAGCTCGGGGAGGGGGGAGAAACTGTTTTTT
TRBD1	TRBJ1-4	18	TRBV5-8	NA	CASSPPPTGPHLNEKLFF	TGTGCCAGCAGCCCGCCTCCGACAGGGCCCCACCTTAATGAAAAACTGTTTTTT
NA	TRBJ1-1	15	TRBV10-1	few	CASSESGRRGAEAFF	TGCGCCAGCAGTGAGTCGGGCAGGCGGGGTGCTGAAGCTTTCTTT
TRBD1	TRBJ2-7	15	TRBV9	NA	CASSVAPDRAYEQYF	TGTGCCAGCAGCGTAGCCCCCGACAGGGCCTACGAGCAGTACTTC
NA	TRBJ1-5	14	TRBV5-8	NA	CASSTTGLRQPQHF	TGTGCCAGCAGCACAACAGGGCTGCGGCAGCCCCAGCATTTT
TRBD2	TRBJ2-5	13	TRBV25-1	NA	CASTPGGRETQYF	TGTGCCAGCACGCCGGGGGGGCGAGAGACCCAGTACTTC
NA	TRBJ1-1	10	TRBV29-1	NA	CSAGNTEAFF	TGCAGTGCAGGGAACACTGAAGCTTTCTTT
TRBD1	TRBJ2-1	14	TRBV28	NA	CASSFGTGGSGQFF	TGTGCCAGCAGTTTTGGGACAGGGGGCTCAGGGCAGTTCTTC
NA	TRBJ1-5	19	TRBV6-2/TRBV6-3	NA	CASSYSNSRQVLSNQPQHF	TGTGCCAGCAGTTACTCGAACTCTCGACAGGTTCTTAGCAATCAGCCCCAGCATTTT
NA	TRBJ2-7	15	TRBV11-2	NA	CASSQFERIRYEQYF	TGTGCCAGCAGCCAATTCGAGCGGATCAGATACGAGCAGTACTTC
NA	TRBJ1-1	17	TRBV18	NA	CASSPLGQEDIFTEAFF	TGTGCCAGCTCACCGCTGGGACAAGAGGACATTTTTACTGAAGCTTTCTTT
NA	TRBJ1-4	17	TRBV27	NA	CASSSGYRSPSNEKLFF	TGTGCCAGCAGTTCGGGGTACCGATCCCCCTCTAATGAAAAACTGTTTTTT
NA	TRBJ1-2	15	TRBV18	NA	CASSPSQGSQGGYTF	TGTGCCAGCTCACCTTCTCAGGGATCGCAGGGTGGCTACACCTTC
NA	TRBJ2-7	17	TRBV7-8	NA	CASSLTPGGGRVYEQYF	TGTGCCAGCAGCCTTACCCCTGGAGGGGGCCGGGTTTACGAGCAGTACTTC
NA	TRBJ1-5	15	TRBV18	NA	CASSPLQGRVQPQHF	TGTGCCAGCTCACCACTCCAGGGAAGGGTTCAGCCCCAGCATTTT
NA	TRBJ1-2	13	TRBV5-4	few	CASSMMGEDGYTF	TGTGCCAGCAGCATGATGGGTGAGGATGGCTACACCTTC
NA	TRBJ1-4	14	TRBV5-6	NA	CASSFGGKDEKLFF	TGTGCCAGCAGCTTTGGGGGGAAAGACGAAAAACTGTTTTTT
NA	TRBJ1-4	15	TRBV6-5	once	CASSLGLATNEKLFF	TGTGCCAGCAGTCTGGGGCTTGCAACTAATGAAAAACTGTTTTTT
NA	TRBJ1-5	14	TRBV21-1	once	CASGRGYGNQPQHF	TGTGCCAGCGGCCGCGGTTACGGGAATCAGCCCCAGCATTTT
NA	TRBJ2-1	11	TRBV15	NA	CATSHYNEQFF	TGTGCCACCAGTCACTACAATGAGCAGTTCTTC
NA	TRBJ2-3	18	TRBV4-3	NA	CASSQAPNVGGGTDTQYF	TGCGCCAGCAGCCAAGCACCCAACGTCGGGGGTGGGACAGATACGCAGTATTTT
NA	TRBJ1-2	13	TRBV3-1/TRBV3-2	NA	CASSQTGSYGYTF	TGTGCCAGCAGCCAAACAGGTAGCTATGGCTACACCTTC
TRBD1	TRBJ1-1	14	TRBV5-1	NA	CASSKTGGVTEAFF	TGCGCCAGCAGCAAGACAGGGGGCGTCACTGAAGCTTTCTTT
TRBD1	TRBJ2-6	15	TRBV6-5	NA	CASSYGQAGANVLTF	TGTGCCAGCAGTTACGGACAGGCTGGGGCCAACGTCCTGACTTTC